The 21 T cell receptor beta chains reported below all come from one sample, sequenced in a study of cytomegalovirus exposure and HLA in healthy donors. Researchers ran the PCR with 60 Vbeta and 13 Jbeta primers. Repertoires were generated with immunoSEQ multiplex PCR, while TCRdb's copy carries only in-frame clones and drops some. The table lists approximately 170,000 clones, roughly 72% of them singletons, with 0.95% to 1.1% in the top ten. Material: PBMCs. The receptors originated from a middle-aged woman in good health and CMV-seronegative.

The CDR3 sequence: CSVEEGGGNQPQHF. For the CDR3, the DNA is TGCAGCGTTGAAGAAGGGGGTGGGAATCAGCCCCAGCATTTT. V and J are TRBV29-1 and TRBJ1-5; D is perhaps TRBD1 (6 bases). Germline values: CDR1 SQVTM, CDR2 ANQGSEA. This CDR3 has 14 amino acids. V dropped 0 bases and J dropped 4 bases, with 10 bases sitting between them.

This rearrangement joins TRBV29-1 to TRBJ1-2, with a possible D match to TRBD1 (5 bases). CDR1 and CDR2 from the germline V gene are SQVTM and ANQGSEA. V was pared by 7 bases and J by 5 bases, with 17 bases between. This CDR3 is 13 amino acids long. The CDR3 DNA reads TGCAGCGCCCCAGCGCAGGGAATTTATGGCTACACCTTC. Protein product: CSAPAQGIYGYTF.

The CDR3 reads CASSQDPSGRWNEQYF. As DNA, the CDR3 is TGCGCCAGCAGCCAAGATCCCAGCGGGAGGTGGAACGAGCAGTACTTC. The V call is TRBV4-1, the J call TRBJ2-7, with 9 bases identical to TRBD2. V was clipped by 0 bases and J by 5 bases; unmatched bases: 8. The germline gives CDR1 MGHRA, CDR2 YSYEKL. The CDR3 is 16 amino acids.

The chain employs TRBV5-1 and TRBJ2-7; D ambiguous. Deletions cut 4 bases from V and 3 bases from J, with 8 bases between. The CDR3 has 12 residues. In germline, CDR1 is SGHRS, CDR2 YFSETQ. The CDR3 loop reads CASSPSGYEQYF. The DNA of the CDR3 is TGCGCCAGCAGCCCCTCGGGCTACGAGCAGTACTTC.

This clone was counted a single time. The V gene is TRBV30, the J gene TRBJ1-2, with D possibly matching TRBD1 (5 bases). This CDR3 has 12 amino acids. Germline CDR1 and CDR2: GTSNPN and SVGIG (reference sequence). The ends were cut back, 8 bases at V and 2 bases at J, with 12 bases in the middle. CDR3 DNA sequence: TGTGCCCAATGGGGCACGAACTATGGCTACACCTTC. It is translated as CAQWGTNYGYTF.

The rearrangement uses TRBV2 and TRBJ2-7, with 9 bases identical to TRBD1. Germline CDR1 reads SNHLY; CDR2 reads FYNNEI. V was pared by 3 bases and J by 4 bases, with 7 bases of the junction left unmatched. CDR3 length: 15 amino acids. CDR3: CASSDIQGARYEQYF. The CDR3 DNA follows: TGTGCCAGCAGTGATATACAGGGGGCAAGGTACGAGCAGTACTTC.

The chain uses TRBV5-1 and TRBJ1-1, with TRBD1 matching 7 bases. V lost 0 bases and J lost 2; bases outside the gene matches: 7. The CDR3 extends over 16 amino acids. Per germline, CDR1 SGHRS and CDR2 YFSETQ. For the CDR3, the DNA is TGCGCCAGCAGCTTGGAACCGACAGGGCCCAACACTGAAGCTTTCTTT. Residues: CASSLEPTGPNTEAFF.

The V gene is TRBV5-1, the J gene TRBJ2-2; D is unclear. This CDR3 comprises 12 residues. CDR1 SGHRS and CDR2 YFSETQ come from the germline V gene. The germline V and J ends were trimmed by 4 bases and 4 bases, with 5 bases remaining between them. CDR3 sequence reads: CASSPSTGELFF. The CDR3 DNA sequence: TGCGCCAGCAGCCCCTCCACCGGGGAGCTGTTTTTT.

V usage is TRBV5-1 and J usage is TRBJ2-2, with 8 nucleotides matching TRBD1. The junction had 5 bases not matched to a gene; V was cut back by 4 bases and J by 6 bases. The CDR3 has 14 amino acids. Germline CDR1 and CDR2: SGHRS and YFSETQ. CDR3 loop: CASSPGQGAGELFF. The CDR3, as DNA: TGCGCCAGCAGCCCCGGACAGGGCGCCGGGGAGCTGTTTTTT.

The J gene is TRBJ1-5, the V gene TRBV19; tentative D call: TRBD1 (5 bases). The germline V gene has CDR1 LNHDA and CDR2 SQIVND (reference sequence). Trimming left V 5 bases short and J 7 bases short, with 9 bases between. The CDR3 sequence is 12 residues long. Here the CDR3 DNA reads TGTGCCAGTAGTTCTCCAGGGCAGCCCCAGCATTTT. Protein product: CASSSPGQPQHF.

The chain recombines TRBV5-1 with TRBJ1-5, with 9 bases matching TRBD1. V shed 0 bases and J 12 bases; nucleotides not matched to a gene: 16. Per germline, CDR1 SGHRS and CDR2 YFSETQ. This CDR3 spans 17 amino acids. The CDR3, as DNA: TGCGCCAGCAGCTTGGCCAAGGGACAGGGCTGGGGGTCGGTCCAGCATTTT. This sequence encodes CASSLAKGQGWGSVQHF.

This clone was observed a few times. DNA of the CDR3: TGCGCCAGCAGGTATCAGGGGGCTGGAAGTGAAAAACTGTTTTTT. The encoded protein is CASRYQGAGSEKLFF. The rearrangement uses TRBV5-1 and TRBJ1-4, with 8 bases identical to TRBD1. CDR3 length: 15 residues. V gave up 5 bases and J gave up 7 bases; unmatched junction bases: 10. CDR1 is SGHRS and CDR2 is YFSETQ in the germline V gene.

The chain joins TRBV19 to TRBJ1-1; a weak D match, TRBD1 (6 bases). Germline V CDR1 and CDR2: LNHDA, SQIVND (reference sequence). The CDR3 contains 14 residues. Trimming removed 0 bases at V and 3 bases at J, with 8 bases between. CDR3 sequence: CASSIDNRDTEAFF. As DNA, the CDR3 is TGTGCCAGTAGTATAGATAACAGGGACACTGAAGCTTTCTTT.

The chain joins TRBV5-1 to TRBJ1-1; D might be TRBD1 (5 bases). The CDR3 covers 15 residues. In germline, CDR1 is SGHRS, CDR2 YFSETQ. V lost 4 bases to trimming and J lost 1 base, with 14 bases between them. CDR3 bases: TGCGCCAGCAGCCCCTTACAGGCTGAGAACACTGAAGCTTTCTTT. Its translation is CASSPLQAENTEAFF. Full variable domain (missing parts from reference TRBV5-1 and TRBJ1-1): KAGVTQTPRYLIKTRGQQVTLSCSPISGHRSVSWYQQTPGQGLQFLFEYFSETQRNKGNFPGRFSGRQFSNSRSEMNVSTLELGDSALYLCASSPLQAENTEAFFGQGTRLTVV.

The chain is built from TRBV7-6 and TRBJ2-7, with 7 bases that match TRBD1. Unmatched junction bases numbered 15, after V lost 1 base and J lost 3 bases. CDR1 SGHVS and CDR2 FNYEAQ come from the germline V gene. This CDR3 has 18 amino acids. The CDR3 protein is CASSLVGRDRDHYYEQYF. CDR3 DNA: TGTGCCAGCAGCTTAGTTGGCCGGGACAGAGACCACTACTACGAGCAGTACTTC.

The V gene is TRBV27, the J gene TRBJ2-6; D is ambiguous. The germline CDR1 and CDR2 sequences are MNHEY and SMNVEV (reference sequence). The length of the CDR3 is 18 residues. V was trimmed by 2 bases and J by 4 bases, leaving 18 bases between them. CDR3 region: CASSLQPGWSLGANVLTF. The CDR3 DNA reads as TGTGCCAGCAGTTTACAGCCCGGGTGGTCTCTGGGGGCCAACGTCCTGACTTTC.

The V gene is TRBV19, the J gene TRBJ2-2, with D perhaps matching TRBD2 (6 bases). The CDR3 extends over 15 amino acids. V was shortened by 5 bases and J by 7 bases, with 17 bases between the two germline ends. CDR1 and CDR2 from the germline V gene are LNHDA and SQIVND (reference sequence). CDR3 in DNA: TGTGCCAGTAGTCCACGACTAGGGGCGGGCGGGGAGCTGTTTTTT. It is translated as CASSPRLGAGGELFF.

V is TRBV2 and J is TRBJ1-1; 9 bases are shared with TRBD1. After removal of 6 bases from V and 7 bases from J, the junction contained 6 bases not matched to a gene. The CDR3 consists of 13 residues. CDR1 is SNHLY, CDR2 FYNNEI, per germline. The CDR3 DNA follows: TGTGCCAGCAGCCCGGACAGGGGAATTGAAGCTTTCTTT. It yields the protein CASSPDRGIEAFF.

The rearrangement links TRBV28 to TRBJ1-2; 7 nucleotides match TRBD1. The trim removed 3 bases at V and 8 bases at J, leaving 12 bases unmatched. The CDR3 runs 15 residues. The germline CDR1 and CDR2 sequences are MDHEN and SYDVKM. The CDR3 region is CASSFGDSRLWGYTF. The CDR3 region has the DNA TGTGCCAGCAGTTTTGGGGACAGCCGTCTATGGGGCTACACCTTC.

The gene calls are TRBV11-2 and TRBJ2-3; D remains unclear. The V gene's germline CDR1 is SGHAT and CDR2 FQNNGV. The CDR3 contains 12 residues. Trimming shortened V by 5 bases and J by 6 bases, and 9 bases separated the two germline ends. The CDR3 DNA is TGTGCCAGCAGCCCTAGGAGTGATACGCAGTATTTT. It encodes CASSPRSDTQYF.

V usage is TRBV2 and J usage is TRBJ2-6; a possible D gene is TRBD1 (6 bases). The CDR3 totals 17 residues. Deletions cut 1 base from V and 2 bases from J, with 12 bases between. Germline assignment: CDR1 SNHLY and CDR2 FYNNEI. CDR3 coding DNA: TGTGCCAGCAGTGAAGGTACAGGGAGAACTGGGGCCAACGTCCTGACTTTC. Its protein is CASSEGTGRTGANVLTF.